This TCR beta chain was sequenced in a study of T cells in Graves' hyperthyroidism and ophthalmopathy. Background on the study: The initial diagnosis was the point when peripheral blood was collected, ahead of any treatment. Overall study results and limits: Through a model of 13 V-J features, ophthalmopathy was separated from stable hyperthyroidism.

The germline V and J ends were trimmed by 9 bases and 4 bases, with 18 bases remaining between them. The CDR3 is 16 amino acids. In germline, CDR1 is KGHDR, CDR2 SFDVKD. This clonotype has ten or more counts. Its cognate antigen is unknown. Researchers took RNA transcripts and amplified the TCR beta CDR3 regions from them. TCR CDR3 regions were first amplified by RT-PCR with HTBI primers. MiXCR was run by TCRdb on the multiplex PCR reads, yielding one entry per CDR3 protein. The table lists roughly 300,000 distinct CDR3 sequences, about 25% of them singletons. With a duration under 2 months, the hyperthyroidism was newly diagnosed in patients aged 18 to 65. Diagnoses rested on clinical symptoms, serum thyroxine and TRAb, thyroid ultrasound and orbital computed tomography.

The source is a man between 35 and 55 years old with Graves' hyperthyroidism that later progressed to Graves' ophthalmopathy. The chain links TRBV24-1 to TRBJ2-6; D ambiguous. The sample comprised blood. For the CDR3, the DNA is TGTGCCACCTCGGCAGCGTGGCGACCGGGGGCCAACGTCCTGACTTTC. It specifies CATSAAWRPGANVLTF.